The entry that follows covers one T cell receptor (beta chain) sequence. This clone was seen just once. Its antigen remains undetermined. No per-base quality is available; no much larger clone lies one base away. Sequences SGHDN (CDR1) and FVKESK (CDR2) are obtained from the germline V gene. The CDR3 spans 15 residues, from the cysteine through the phenylalanine. Only the CDR3 DNA stays, 45 bases, in frame from base 1. Trimming takes 4 bases off V and 4 bases off J; junction bases not matched to a gene: 4. This sample was taken from a study of shared clonotypes between healthy human individuals (dated by TCRdb to 2020 to 2022). Background for the entire study: A few men and a couple of women, aged 18 to 49 years, made up the cohort. To increase sequencing depth and limit assay-specific biases, TCR repertoire library preparation and sequencing were carried out by different laboratories using diverse techniques. For each donor, CD4 naive and CD4 memory were each run on three plates, CD8 naive on two plates, and CD8 memory on one plate. To estimate repertoire size and how much clonotype sharing occurs between individuals, the study deeply sequenced the blood TCR repertoires of roughly 5 healthy adults. Each donor's leukapheresis produced roughly between about 0.85 and 10 billion PBMCs.

Using the deep immunoSEQ assay, multiplex PCR amplified TCR CDR3 regions from genomic DNA. Genomic DNA extracted from each cell subset was distributed evenly over all wells of several immunoSEQ 96-well plates, and each plate served as one replicate. For sorted subsets, approximately 210 ng of genomic DNA, equivalent to some 30,000 T cell genomes, went into each replicate PCR. Purified libraries were quantified with a Qubit 3.0 fluorometer, sized on a Bioanalyzer 2100, and re-quantified with the KAPA Library Quantification kit. Every immunoSEQ 96-well plate was sequenced on a dedicated single-read 150-cycle Illumina NextSeq 550 flow cell. Turning to the authors' computational methods: Because the immunoSEQ output included only junctional sequences and no quality scores, the filtering could not be the same as the filtering used for full-length reads. Sequences were annotated with PyIR, a Python wrapper for IgBLAST v1.9, using IMGT germline references to assign V/J genes and CDR3. Reads were filtered out if the reads had weak V/J assignments (E-value above 1e-6), no CDR3, stop codons, out-of-frame junctions, or ambiguous translated residues. A V3J clonotype was defined by an identical inferred V gene, J gene, and CDR3 amino acid sequence. To compute the percentage overlap between repertoires, the number of shared unique clonotypes was divided by the size of the smaller repertoire. Three approaches were used to assess repertoire richness: RTK rarefaction, the Chao1 estimator, and Recon v2.1 estimates of unobserved clonotypes. Generation probabilities were computed with OLGA for all TCRbeta clonotypes obtained by the gDNA method from several donors. TCRdb took over this immuneACCESS table, retaining in-frame rearrangements with V and J assigned. Such tables are incomplete; in checked studies, under half of the missing clones stem from an unresolved V gene, and the remainder is unexplained. For V, J and clone size, that table is used; D and trimming come from the DNA. In all, the sample holds about 2.4 million clones, and roughly 93% of those were seen once. Jointly, the top ten make up 0.36% of the sample.

Broad study findings and their caveats: Naive subsets generally had larger estimated clonotype richness than memory subsets did. The small number of donors limited the genetic and exposure-history diversity represented. Sharing across a handful of donors was observed for about 5% of naive CD4, 3% to 3.5% of naive CD8, over 2% of memory CD4, and around 0.4% of memory CD8 clonotypes. Rarefaction of sorted-subset datasets indicated incomplete sequencing despite the large sequencing depth. Only blood was sampled, and tissue TCR repertoires likely differ from those in blood. Based on pairwise subsampling, the degree of clonotype sharing among donors was expected to be affected by sequencing depth. Compared with non-shared clonotypes, the clonotypes found in all four sorted-subset donors had higher generation probabilities.

The donors were healthy, HIV-negative adults who had no recently reported acute infections or vaccinations. All donors were Caucasian adults living in Nashville, Tennessee, USA. CD4+ T cells were enriched through magnetic negative selection, after which naive cells were positively selected on CD45RA and the remaining negative fraction served as the memory subset. After blood collection by leukapheresis, PBMCs were isolated using Ficoll-Histopaque density gradient centrifugation and then cryopreserved in the vapor phase of liquid nitrogen. Analytical flow cytometry was used to check the purity and quantity of every magnetically sorted T cell population. Genomic DNA was isolated from every sorted fraction and measured by UV absorbance on a Nanodrop 2000c.

This TCR was recovered from a man aged 18 to 30 in good health. Some clones in this sample may be carry-over from other donors' samples. The V and J segments used are TRBV14 and TRBJ2-3, with 11 junctional bases fitting TRBD2. The specimen was naive CD4+ T cells from PBMCs. Sample cell subset or site, as interpreted from the label and publication: CD45RA+ positively selected. The encoded CDR3 is CASSLAGGPSDTQYF. The bases read TGTGCCAGCAGCCTAGCGGGAGGGCCATCAGATACGCAGTATTTT.